This T cell receptor beta chain was documented in a study of cytomegalovirus exposure and HLA in healthy donors. Overall study context: HLA-typed donors were the source of approximately 85 million unique TCRs held in an early data release.

Study outcomes and limitations: A later analysis linked a missense variant in DCLRE1C to the trimming of TCR beta V and J genes. Some public TCRs appeared in many individuals, while most sequences were rare. The number of N-insertions in an Asian-associated ancestry cluster was reportedly below the roughly 700-donor mean in a later analysis.

The PCR used 60 Vbeta and 13 Jbeta primers. Sequencing used immunoSEQ multiplex PCR; TCRdb keeps in-frame clones, though not all of them. The table includes 130,000 to 150,000 clones, over 75% detected once. This clone is a singleton in its sample. Antigen: not known. The sample was PBMCs. This TCR came from a man aged 25-40 years in good health and CMV-seropositive.

This CDR3 reads CASSQDPGLNEQFF. The CDR3 nucleotides are TGCGCCAGCAGCCAAGACCCAGGGCTCAATGAGCAGTTCTTC. This chain connects TRBV4-1 to TRBJ2-1, with D possibly TRBD1 on 5 matching bases. Germline values: CDR1 MGHRA, CDR2 YSYEKL. This CDR3 has 14 amino acids. V was clipped by 0 bases and J by 6 bases, with 9 bases between them.